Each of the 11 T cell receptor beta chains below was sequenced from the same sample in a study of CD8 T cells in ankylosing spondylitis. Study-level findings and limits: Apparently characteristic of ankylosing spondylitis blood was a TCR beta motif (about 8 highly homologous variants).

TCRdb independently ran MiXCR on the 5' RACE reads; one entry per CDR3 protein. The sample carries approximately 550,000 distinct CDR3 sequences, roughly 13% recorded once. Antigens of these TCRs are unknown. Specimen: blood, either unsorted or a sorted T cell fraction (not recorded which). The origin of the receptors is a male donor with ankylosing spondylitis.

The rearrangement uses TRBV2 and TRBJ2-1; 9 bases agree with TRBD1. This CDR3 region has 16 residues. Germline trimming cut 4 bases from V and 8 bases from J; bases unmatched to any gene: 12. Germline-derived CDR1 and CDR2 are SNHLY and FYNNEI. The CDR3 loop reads CASSGLLGQGLHEQFF. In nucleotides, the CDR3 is TGTGCCAGCAGTGGGCTTTTGGGACAGGGTCTCCATGAGCAGTTCTTC.

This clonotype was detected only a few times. The CDR3 region has the DNA TGCGCCAGCAGCTCGGGACCCGGGGACTACGAGCAGTACTTC. Translation gives CASSSGPGDYEQYF. V and J are TRBV5-1 and TRBJ2-7; D is perhaps TRBD1 or TRBD2 (5 bases each). Trimming left V 3 bases short and J 3 bases short, with 13 bases between. Germline values: CDR1 SGHRS, CDR2 YFSETQ. This CDR3 is built from 14 residues.

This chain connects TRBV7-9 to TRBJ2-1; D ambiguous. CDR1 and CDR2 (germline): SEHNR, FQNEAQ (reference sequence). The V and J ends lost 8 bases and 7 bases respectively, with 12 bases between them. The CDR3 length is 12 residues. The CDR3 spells CASRLDNNEQFF. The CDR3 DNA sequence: TGTGCCAGCCGTCTAGATAATAATGAGCAGTTCTTC.

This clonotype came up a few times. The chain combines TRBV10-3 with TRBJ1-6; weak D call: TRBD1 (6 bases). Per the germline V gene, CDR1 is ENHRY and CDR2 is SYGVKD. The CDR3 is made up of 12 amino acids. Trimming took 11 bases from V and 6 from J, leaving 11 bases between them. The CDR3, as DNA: TGTGCCGCACAGGGACCTAATTCACCCCTCCACTTT. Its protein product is CAAQGPNSPLHF.

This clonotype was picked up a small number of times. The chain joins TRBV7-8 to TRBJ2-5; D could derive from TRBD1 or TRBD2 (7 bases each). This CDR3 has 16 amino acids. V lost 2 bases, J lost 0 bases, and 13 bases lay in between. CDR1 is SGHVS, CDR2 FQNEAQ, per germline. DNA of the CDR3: TGTGCCAGCAGCTTATGGGCAGGGGGGGACCAAGAGACCCAGTACTTC. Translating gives CASSLWAGGDQETQYF.

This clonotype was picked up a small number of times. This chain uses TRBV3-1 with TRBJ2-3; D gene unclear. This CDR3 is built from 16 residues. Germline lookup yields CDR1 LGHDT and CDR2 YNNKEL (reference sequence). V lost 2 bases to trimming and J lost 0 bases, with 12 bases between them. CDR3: CASSQTPRASTDTQYF. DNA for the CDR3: TGTGCCAGCAGCCAAACTCCCCGGGCTAGCACAGATACGCAGTATTTT.

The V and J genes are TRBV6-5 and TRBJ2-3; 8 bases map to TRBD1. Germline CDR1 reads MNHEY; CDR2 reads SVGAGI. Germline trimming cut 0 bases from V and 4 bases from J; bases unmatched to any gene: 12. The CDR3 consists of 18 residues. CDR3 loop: CASSYSTPGGGPPDTQYF. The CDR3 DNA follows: TGTGCCAGCAGTTACTCGACACCAGGGGGCGGTCCCCCAGATACGCAGTATTTT.

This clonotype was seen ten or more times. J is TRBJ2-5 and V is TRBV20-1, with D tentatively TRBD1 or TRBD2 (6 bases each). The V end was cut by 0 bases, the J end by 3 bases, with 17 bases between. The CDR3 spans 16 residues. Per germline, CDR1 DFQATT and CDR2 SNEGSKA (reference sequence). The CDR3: CSARDVWGRGEETQYF. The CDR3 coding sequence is TGCAGTGCTAGAGATGTGTGGGGGCGCGGGGAAGAGACCCAGTACTTC.

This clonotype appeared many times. The CDR3 coding sequence is TGCAGCGTTGAAGAACACCCGAACACTGAAGCTTTCTTT. This gives the protein CSVEEHPNTEAFF. V is TRBV29-1 and J is TRBJ1-1; D is unresolved. Trimming pared 0 bases from V and 1 base from J, leaving 6 bases between. Germline CDR1 SQVTM, CDR2 ANQGSEA. The CDR3 spans 13 residues.

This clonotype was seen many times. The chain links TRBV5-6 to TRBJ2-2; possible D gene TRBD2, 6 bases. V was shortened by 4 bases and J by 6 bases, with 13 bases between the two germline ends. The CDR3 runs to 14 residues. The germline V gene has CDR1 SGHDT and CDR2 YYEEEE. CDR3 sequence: CASSRDSGAGELFF. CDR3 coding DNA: TGTGCCAGCAGCAGAGACTCGGGGGCCGGGGAGCTGTTTTTT.

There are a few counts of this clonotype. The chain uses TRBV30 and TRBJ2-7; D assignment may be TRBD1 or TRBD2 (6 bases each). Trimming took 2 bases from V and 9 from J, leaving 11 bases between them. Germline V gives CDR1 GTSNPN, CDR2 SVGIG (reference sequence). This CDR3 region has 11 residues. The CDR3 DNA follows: TGTGCCTGGAGTAAGGGGGGCCCGCAGTACGTC. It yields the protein CAWSKGGPQYV.